This T cell receptor (beta chain) was sequenced during a study of T cell repertoires in ileal Crohn's disease. Using immunoSEQ multiplex PCR, the repertoire was profiled, and TCRdb retains in-frame clones only, with some absent. The sample includes more than 12,000 clones, roughly 79% of them seen just once. Noted time point: neoterminal ileum biopsy at postoperative endoscopy, about 6 months after surgery. Material for sequencing was ileal tissue. This clonotype originated in an adult with Crohn's disease.

CDR3 sequence: CATSRDTFQQFF. The CDR3 DNA sequence: TGTGCCACCAGCCGGGACACTTTTCAACAGTTCTTC. The V and J genes are TRBV15 and TRBJ2-1; maybe TRBD1 (6 bases). V lost 5 bases and J lost 13, with 15 bases in between. Germline values: CDR1 LNHNV, CDR2 YYDKDF (reference sequence). This CDR3 has 12 amino acids.